The present T cell receptor beta chain was sequenced within a study of read filtering for tumor transcriptome and immune sequencing. Study results and limitations: In IR-seq, single-read clonotypes were around four fifths of clonotypes but 3% to 3.5% of reads.

The library was built from about 400 ng RNA with molecular barcoded adaptors for alpha/delta and beta/gamma chains. TCRdb re-called the reads with MiXCR, one entry per CDR3 protein. The sample carries tens of thousands of distinct CDR3 sequences, 14% recorded once. V lost 5 bases and J 0 bases, leaving 8 bases between the germline ends. Germline V CDR1 and CDR2: SEHNR, FQNEAQ (reference sequence). The CDR3 loop spans 14 amino acids. In its sample, this clonotype was seen many times. Its target is not known. The TCR sequence derives from a donor aged 40 or over with multiple myeloma. The J gene is TRBJ1-5, the V gene TRBV7-9, with D perhaps matching TRBD1 (5 bases). Sequencing was carried out using a population of CD138-negative cells sorted from bone marrow. This CDR3 reads CASSRTLSNQPQHF. The DNA of the CDR3 is TGTGCCAGCAGCCGGACACTTAGCAATCAGCCCCAGCATTTT.